Following are 8 T cell receptor beta chains from one sample sequenced in a study of T-cell reconstitution after alpha-beta-depleted transplantation in children. Unique molecular identifiers were built into the TCRbeta library. Via MiXCR, TCRdb re-called the PCR reads, giving one row per CDR3 protein. The data show about 110,000 distinct CDR3 sequences, about a tenth seen once. The sample here was PBMCs, taken before TCRalphabeta/CD19-depleted stem cell transplant. Receptor source: a boy aged 2 to 10 with acute lymphoblastic leukemia, due to receive a stem cell transplant.

This clonotype came up many times. CDR3 nucleotides: TGTGCCAGCAGTTCTTGGGCGGGGGGCCTCACAGATACGCAGTATTTT. It codes for CASSSWAGGLTDTQYF. V gene TRBV12-3 or TRBV12-4 combines with J gene TRBJ2-3; 8 nucleotides align to TRBD2. Trimming cost V 4 bases and J 2 bases; bases outside gene matches: 8. CDR3 length: 16 amino acids.

This clonotype showed up many times. The V call is TRBV12-3 or TRBV12-4, the J call TRBJ1-1; 11 nucleotides align to TRBD1. Germline trimming cut 0 bases from V and 9 bases from J; bases unmatched to any gene: 3. This CDR3 is built from 14 residues. CDR3 sequence: CASSLAGTGGKAFF. The CDR3 region has the DNA TGTGCCAGCAGTTTAGCCGGGACAGGGGGTAAAGCTTTCTTT.

This clonotype was seen ten or more times. The rearrangement joins TRBV7-8 to TRBJ1-3; 12 bases align to TRBD1. Germline CDR1 and CDR2: SGHVS and FQNEAQ. The CDR3 loop spans 16 amino acids. With 5 bases clipped from V and 4 bases from J, the junction kept 6 bases outside the gene matches. The CDR3 coding sequence is TGTGCCAGCAGCCAGGGGACAGGGGGCACCGGAAACACCATATATTTT. Translating it yields CASSQGTGGTGNTIYF.

The V call is TRBV20-1, the J call TRBJ2-5, with D perhaps being TRBD1 or TRBD2 (6 bases each). Deletions cut 5 bases from V and 4 bases from J, with 11 bases between. Germline V gives CDR1 DFQATT, CDR2 SNEGSKA (reference sequence). This CDR3 contains 12 residues. The DNA for the CDR3 is TGCAGTGCTGAACAGGGAGGAGAGACCCAGTACTTC. This codes for CSAEQGGETQYF.

The rearrangement uses TRBV5-1 and TRBJ1-4, with D hard to call. This CDR3 contains 15 residues. Germline CDR1 reads SGHRS; CDR2 reads YFSETQ. Trimming left V 0 bases short and J 5 bases short, with 11 bases between. CDR3 in DNA: TGCGCCAGCAGCTTGGCTGGGCCCAACAATGAAAAACTGTTTTTT. This sequence encodes CASSLAGPNNEKLFF.

With respect to this clonotype: The junction and the germline gene differ at one end; a read error may be behind it. The chain links TRBV2 to TRBJ2-2; possible D gene TRBD1, 6 bases. The CDR3 runs to 14 residues. The germline CDR1 and CDR2 sequences are SNHLY and FYNNEI. This CDR3 reads CPSSEARQVGELFF. In nucleotides, the CDR3 is TGTCCCAGCAGTGAAGCGCGACAGGTCGGGGAGCTGTTTTTT.

This clonotype was picked up many times. The chain uses TRBV5-1 and TRBJ2-3; D is ambiguous. Looked up from germline, CDR1 is SGHRS and CDR2 is YFSETQ. V was clipped by 7 bases and J by 5 bases, with 14 bases between them. The CDR3 is 13 residues long. CDR3 sequence (DNA): TGCGCCAGCGACCTGGGGTCGGGAGATACGCAGTATTTT. It codes for CASDLGSGDTQYF.

On this clonotype itself: A much larger clone lies a single base off, so this may be a read error. The chain uses TRBV20-1 and TRBJ1-2; D remains unclear. Germline V gene data show CDR1 as DFQATT and CDR2 as SNEGSKA (reference sequence). The CDR3 spans 17 residues. The chain's CDR3 is CSASGRANLRPNYGYPF. Written as DNA, the CDR3 is TGCAGTGCTAGCGGAAGGGCTAATCTACGACCGAACTATGGCTACCCCTTC.